These 29 T cell receptor beta chains were sequenced from one sample in a study of regulatory T cells in long-lasting Graves disease. This sample's time point: newly diagnosed GD, antithyroid drugs for less than 3 months. The TCR library was made from RNA that had been extracted from PBMCs in TRIzol. Researchers made TCR beta libraries by using iRepertoire HTBI primers and running Arm-PCR on CDR3 regions. TCRdb redid the calling of the multiplex PCR reads with MiXCR, one entry per CDR3 protein. The sample carries 550,000 to 600,000 distinct CDR3 sequences, 15% to 20% recorded once. These same data were also listed under a study on T cells in Graves' hyperthyroidism and ophthalmopathy.

The sequencing used peripheral blood mononuclear cells (PBMCs), collected at new diagnosis, from a patient treated with antithyroid drugs. These receptors were obtained from a man aged 18-30 years with Graves disease.

This clonotype appeared many times. The rearrangement uses TRBV3-1 and TRBJ2-5; D not resolved. V was shortened by 4 bases and J by 2 bases, with 11 bases between the two germline ends. Germline V gene lookup returns CDR1 LGHDT and CDR2 YNNKEL (reference sequence). The CDR3 has 14 amino acids. The CDR3 spells CASSPRTVQETQYF. CDR3 nucleotides: TGTGCCAGCAGCCCTCGGACCGTGCAAGAGACCCAGTACTTC.

This clonotype was detected only a few times. The chain joins TRBV9 to TRBJ2-7, with 9 nucleotides matching TRBD2. The CDR3 runs 14 residues. The germline gives CDR1 SGDLS, CDR2 YYNGEE. V lost 3 bases to trimming and J lost 3 bases; unmatched junction nucleotides: 4. CDR3 in amino acids: CASSARLADYEQYF. The CDR3 nucleotides read TGTGCCAGCAGCGCCCGACTAGCGGACTACGAGCAGTACTTC.

Many counts were recorded for this clonotype. The V and J genes are TRBV20-1 and TRBJ2-2; TRBD2 agrees at 9 bases. After removal of 0 bases from V and 6 bases from J, the junction contained 5 bases not matched to a gene. The germline CDR1 and CDR2 sequences are DFQATT and SNEGSKA (reference sequence). This CDR3 is built from 15 residues. The CDR3 sequence: CSARDGGRASGELFF. For the CDR3, the DNA is TGCAGTGCTAGAGATGGCGGGAGGGCTTCCGGGGAGCTGTTTTTT.

This clonotype was seen at least ten times. The chain joins TRBV5-1 to TRBJ2-3, with 11 nucleotides matching TRBD2. Germline CDR1 is SGHRS and CDR2 is YFSETQ. Germline trimming cut 5 bases from V and 3 bases from J; bases unmatched to any gene: 2. This CDR3 has 14 residues. The DNA for the CDR3 is TGCGCCAGCAGTATAGCGGGAGGGACAGATACGCAGTATTTT. This gives the protein CASSIAGGTDTQYF.

The chain's CDR3 is CASRRAQKEKLFF. The CDR3 bases are TGTGCCAGTAGACGGGCCCAGAAGGAAAAACTGTTTTTT. The gene calls are TRBV19 and TRBJ1-4; D remains unclear. This CDR3 has 13 residues. Trimming removed 6 bases at V and 8 bases at J, with 13 bases between. Germline CDR1 LNHDA, CDR2 SQIVND (reference sequence). The full variable domain, with the rest looked up from reference TRBV19 and TRBJ1-4, is DGGITQSPKYLFRKEGQNVTLSCEQNLNHDAMYWYRQDPGQGLRLIYYSQIVNDFQKGDIAEGYSVSREKKESFPLTVTSAQKNPTAFYLCASRRAQKEKLFFGSGTQLSVL.

The chain is built from TRBV19 and TRBJ2-7; 14 bases fit TRBD2. The trim removed 6 bases at V and 5 bases at J, leaving 3 bases unmatched. Looked up from germline, CDR1 is LNHDA and CDR2 is SQIVND (reference sequence). This CDR3 is 14 amino acids long. This CDR3 reads CASRGLAGVDEQYF. The CDR3 DNA is TGTGCCAGTAGGGGACTAGCGGGAGTTGACGAGCAGTACTTC.

This chain uses TRBV20-1 with TRBJ2-3; D gene unclear. Germline loops: CDR1 DFQATT, CDR2 SNEGSKA (reference sequence). V was clipped by 0 bases and J by 4 bases, with 8 bases between them. This CDR3 spans 13 amino acids. The CDR3 protein is CSAREGLADTQYF. In DNA form, the CDR3 reads TGCAGTGCTAGAGAAGGGTTGGCAGATACGCAGTATTTT.

The sample holds a few counts of this clonotype. V usage is TRBV28 and J usage is TRBJ2-1, with TRBD2 matching over 9 bases. The CDR3 contains 19 residues. Germline CDR1 is MDHEN and CDR2 is SYDVKM. With V trimmed by 5 bases and J by 1 base, 15 bases remained unmatched. This CDR3 is CASSHSGTSNLRSYNEQFF. The CDR3 DNA follows: TGTGCCAGCAGTCACTCCGGGACTAGCAACCTGAGGTCCTACAATGAGCAGTTCTTC.

This sequence joins TRBV6-2 or TRBV6-3 and TRBJ2-3, with D hard to call. V gave up 5 bases and J gave up 2 bases, with 14 bases separating them. This CDR3 region has 15 residues. Germline-derived CDR1 and CDR2 are MNHEY and SVGEGT. The CDR3 reads CASSARHRFTDTQYF. CDR3 bases: TGTGCCAGCAGTGCTAGGCATAGGTTCACAGATACGCAGTATTTT.

This clonotype was observed at least ten times. The chain combines TRBV10-3 with TRBJ1-2; 7 nucleotides line up with TRBD1. Trimming took 0 bases from V and 5 from J; bases not matched to a gene: 0. CDR3 length: 13 residues. Germline loops: CDR1 ENHRY, CDR2 SYGVKD. CDR3 nucleotides: TGTGCCATCAGTGAGTCGACAGGGTATGGCTACACCTTC. It specifies CAISESTGYGYTF.

This clonotype was recorded many times. J is TRBJ2-7 and V is TRBV27; D may match TRBD1 or TRBD2 (5 bases each). V was clipped by 3 bases and J by 2 bases, with 17 bases between them. Germline V lookup: CDR1 MNHEY, CDR2 SMNVEV (reference sequence). This CDR3 is 16 amino acids long. CDR3 nucleotides: TGTGCCAGCAGTTTGACCTCCGGGGCACTTACCTACGAGCAGTACTTC. Translated, it gives CASSLTSGALTYEQYF.

Ten or more counts support this clonotype. The chain employs TRBV28 and TRBJ1-2; D uncertain. Trimming pared 8 bases from V and 8 bases from J, leaving 12 bases between. Germline CDR1 MDHEN, CDR2 SYDVKM. CDR3 length: 11 amino acids. The CDR3 DNA sequence: TGTGCCAGCGCCTTGGGCAGAGGCTACACCTTC. This gives the protein CASALGRGYTF.

This clonotype turned up a few times. The junction and the germline gene differ at one end; a read error may be behind it. The chain is built from TRBV6-1 and TRBJ2-7; D may correspond to TRBD1 or TRBD2 (5 bases each). This CDR3 spans 11 amino acids. Germline loops: CDR1 MNHNS, CDR2 SASEGT. The CDR3 nucleotides are TGTGCCAGCAGCGACTCCGGGACCGCTACTTTC. The encoded protein is CASSDSGTATF.

This clonotype has ten or more counts. The genes are TRBV27 and TRBJ2-7, with 11 bases lining up with TRBD1. The V gene's germline CDR1 is MNHEY and CDR2 SMNVEV (reference sequence). The CDR3 is made up of 14 amino acids. V trimming: 10 bases; J trimming: 3 bases; junction bases outside the gene matches: 8. CDR3: CAIGQGAEGYEQYF. In DNA, the CDR3 is TGTGCCATCGGACAGGGGGCGGAGGGCTACGAGCAGTACTTC.

The gene calls are TRBV3-1 and TRBJ1-2; D perhaps matches TRBD1 (6 bases). V was cut by 1 base and J by 2 bases, with 11 bases left in between. Germline loops: CDR1 LGHDT, CDR2 YNNKEL (reference sequence). The CDR3 is made up of 15 amino acids. As DNA, the CDR3 is TGTGCCAGCAGCCAAGCCCCGACAGGAAACTATGGCTACACCTTC. Translation: CASSQAPTGNYGYTF.

This clonotype is a singleton in its sample. This sequence joins TRBV7-3 and TRBJ2-7; 8 bases match TRBD2. In germline, CDR1 is SGHTA, CDR2 FQGTGA. This CDR3 comprises 15 residues. J was trimmed by 3 bases and V by 4 bases; bases with no gene match: 8. CDR3 protein: CASSWRLASIYEQYF. CDR3 nucleotide sequence: TGTGCCAGCAGCTGGCGACTAGCGAGCATCTACGAGCAGTACTTC.

This clonotype was observed a single time. The conserved phenylalanine or tryptophan normally closing the CDR3 is absent here, so this likely arose from a read error. The chain recombines TRBV25-1 with TRBJ2-7; D ambiguous. The germline V gene has CDR1 MGHDK and CDR2 SYGVNS. Deletions cut 5 bases from V and 4 bases from J, with 9 bases between. The CDR3 covers 12 residues. In nucleotides, the CDR3 is TGTGCCAGCAGTCTAAACTTTTACGAGCAGTACTCC. Amino acids: CASSLNFYEQYS.

This clonotype was observed a few times. The V gene is TRBV4-1, the J gene TRBJ2-7; the match to TRBD2 covers 12 bases. Germline V lookup: CDR1 MGHRA, CDR2 YSYEKL. This CDR3 is 16 amino acids long. V shed 0 bases, J shed 6 bases, and the junction held 6 bases outside the gene matches. The DNA for the CDR3 is TGCGCCAGCAGCCAAGATCAGACTAGCGGGGGCGGCGAGCAGTACTTC. Translating it yields CASSQDQTSGGGEQYF.

CDR3 nucleotide sequence: TGTGCCAGCAGCGCCCCGGGACTAGCGGGAGCCGGGGAGCTGTTTTTT. This sequence encodes CASSAPGLAGAGELFF. The genes are TRBV9 and TRBJ2-2; 14 positions match TRBD2. CDR3 length: 16 residues. V shed 3 bases and J 6 bases; nucleotides not matched to a gene: 4. The germline gives CDR1 SGDLS, CDR2 YYNGEE.

The rearrangement joins TRBV4-2 to TRBJ2-7; D is uncertain. Trimming took 1 base from V and 7 from J, leaving 20 bases between them. The CDR3 consists of 16 residues. Germline loops: CDR1 LGHNA, CDR2 YNFKEQ. The CDR3 DNA is TGTGCCAGCAGCCAAGGTATCAACTTTTTGGCGGATGAGCAGTACTTC. It yields the protein CASSQGINFLADEQYF.

The chain carries TRBV27 and TRBJ2-7, with 10 positions matching TRBD2. Germline-derived CDR1 and CDR2 are MNHEY and SMNVEV (reference sequence). The CDR3 is 17 amino acids. V lost 7 bases, J lost 4 bases, and 16 bases stayed unmatched. CDR3 sequence (DNA): TGTGCCAGCACTGGGAGTGGAGCTAGCGGGGGAAGATACGAGCAGTACTTC. Translating it yields CASTGSGASGGRYEQYF.

The chain is built from TRBV4-2 and TRBJ1-6; unclear D gene. This CDR3 has 15 amino acids. Germline CDR1 and CDR2: LGHNA and YNFKEQ. V gave up 4 bases and J gave up 1 base, with 8 bases separating them. For the CDR3, the DNA is TGTGCCAGCAGCCCTGCCTTTTCCTATAATTCACCCCTCCACTTT. Its protein is CASSPAFSYNSPLHF.

The sample holds many counts of this clonotype. This rearrangement joins TRBV27 to TRBJ2-7; 9 positions agree with TRBD2. The germline CDR1 and CDR2 sequences are MNHEY and SMNVEV (reference sequence). The CDR3 extends over 13 amino acids. V was pared by 8 bases and J by 1 base, with 3 bases of the junction left unmatched. The CDR3 reads CASASGTSYEQYF. The CDR3 DNA sequence: TGTGCCAGCGCTAGCGGGACGTCCTACGAGCAGTACTTC.

The chain employs TRBV20-1 and TRBJ2-5, with 8 bases identical to TRBD2. The CDR3 consists of 12 residues. The ends lost 7 bases at V and 4 bases at J; junction bases unmatched: 5. Germline CDR1 and CDR2: DFQATT and SNEGSKA (reference sequence). The CDR3, as DNA: TGCAGTGGGTGGGCGGGAGGAGAGACCCAGTACTTC. Amino acids: CSGWAGGETQYF.

The V gene is TRBV6-6, the J gene TRBJ2-5; D unclear. V was trimmed by 0 bases and J by 4 bases, leaving 9 bases between them. Germline assignment: CDR1 MNHNY and CDR2 SVGAGI (reference sequence). The CDR3 consists of 14 residues. The DNA of the CDR3 is TGTGCCAGCAGTTACTCGAGCTTAGGAGAGACCCAGTACTTC. Translated: CASSYSSLGETQYF.

The rearrangement links TRBV2 to TRBJ1-5; 9 nucleotides match TRBD1. Germline assignment: CDR1 SNHLY and CDR2 FYNNEI. V gave up 6 bases and J gave up 0 bases; unmatched junction bases: 9. The CDR3 totals 17 residues. The CDR3 loop reads CASRTGTGTYSNQPQHF. DNA for the CDR3: TGTGCCAGCAGAACCGGGACAGGGACGTATAGCAATCAGCCCCAGCATTTT. The complete variable domain, with remaining parts taken from reference TRBV2 and TRBJ1-5, reads EPEVTQTPSHQVTQMGQEVILRCVPISNHLYFYWYRQILGQKVEFLVSFYNNEISEKSEIFDDQFSVERPDGSNFTLKIRSTKLEDSAMYFCASRTGTGTYSNQPQHFGDGTRLSIL.

This clonotype came up many times. CDR3 residues: CASSWRRTSGSYYEQYF. The CDR3 DNA follows: TGTGCCAGCAGCTGGAGGCGGACTAGCGGGAGTTACTACGAGCAGTACTTC. This chain links TRBV7-8 with TRBJ2-7; 13 bases agree with TRBD2. Germline-derived CDR1 and CDR2 are SGHVS and FQNEAQ. J lost 3 bases, V lost 4 bases, and 9 bases had no gene match. The CDR3 consists of 17 residues.

This clonotype was recorded at least ten times. The J gene is TRBJ2-3, the V gene TRBV12-3 or TRBV12-4; D is perhaps TRBD2 (5 bases). Trimming shortened V by 4 bases and J by 2 bases, and 7 bases separated the two germline ends. There are 13 residues in the CDR3. CDR3 nucleotide sequence: TGTGCCAGCAGTTCGGGATACACAGATACGCAGTATTTT. Amino acid sequence: CASSSGYTDTQYF.

The table lists this clonotype with many counts. V usage is TRBV6-2 or TRBV6-3 and J usage is TRBJ2-1, with TRBD2 identical over 12 bases. From germline, CDR1 is MNHEY and CDR2 SVGEGT. The CDR3 spans 19 residues. V lost 7 bases and J lost 2; bases outside the gene matches: 15. In DNA form, the CDR3 reads TGTGCCAGCATCTACGGCGGGACTAGCGGGCCCCGTACCTACAATGAGCAGTTCTTC. Translation gives CASIYGGTSGPRTYNEQFF.